The subject of this entry is one TCR beta chain. Its antigen remains unidentified. The data belong to a study of cytomegalovirus exposure and HLA in healthy donors. Trimming left V 0 bases short and J 4 bases short, with 7 bases between. The CDR3 covers 14 residues. The germline V gene encodes CDR1 LNHDA and CDR2 SQIVND (reference sequence). Study-level findings and limits: TCR beta V- and J-gene trimming was later associated with a missense DCLRE1C variant. Relative to equally common others, HLA-associated TCR beta chains showed greater clonal expansion in a later analysis. The CMV antigen specificity of a few CMV-associated chains was confirmed through in vitro analysis. Investigators reported 150 to 200 TCR beta chains as tied to cytomegalovirus.

The study ran its PCR with 60 Vbeta and 13 Jbeta primers. TCRdb keeps only in-frame clones here, not all; method: immunoSEQ multiplex PCR. The data contain more than 200,000 clones, 70% to 80% of them seen just once; the ten biggest clones take up roughly 0.22%. The chain is built from TRBV19 and TRBJ2-1; D not resolved. Sequenced: PBMCs. The source of this sequence is a girl aged 2-10 years in good health and CMV-seronegative. The CDR3 bases are TGTGCCAGTAGTATAGATGAGGTTTACAATGAGCAGTTCTTC. Protein sequence: CASSIDEVYNEQFF.